The clone carrying this T cell receptor beta chain was observed once. What it binds is not known. This sample's treatment: roughly 10-day PBMC culture with coronavirus spike peptide pools or control peptides (ViraFEST assay). PBMC cultures, at under 2.5 million cells per well, received approximately 9.1 IU/ml IL-2 and roughly 9 ug/ml peptide pools. This entry belongs to a study of vaccination and CD4 T cells after COVID-19. Study as a whole: The authors used overlapping spike peptides from SARS-CoV-2, HCoV-NL63, HCoV-OC43 and HCoV-229E to stimulate cells.

Germline loops: CDR1 MDHEN, CDR2 SYDVKM. The CDR3 length is 16 residues. Trimming cost V 8 bases and J 0 bases, with 19 bases left between them. Scientists ran DNA taken from cultured CD4+ T cells through the Oncomine TCR Beta short-read assay for sequencing. Researchers extracted genomic DNA from CD4+ T cells that had been cultured. TCRdb ran MiXCR on the PCR reads and lists one entry per CDR3 protein. The table has some 15,000 distinct CDR3 sequences, about four fifths seen once. This specimen was CD4+ T cells from blood, cultured in vitro, taken after SARS-CoV-2 vaccination. The rearrangement joins TRBV28 to TRBJ1-2; D gene unclear. The sequence was obtained from a human donor who received a COVID-19 vaccine. The CDR3 reads CASGVGGVGANYGYTF. The CDR3 DNA reads TGTGCCAGCGGGGTTGGAGGCGTTGGAGCTAACTATGGCTACACCTTC.